A single sample is the source of the 31 T cell receptor beta chains below, sequenced in a study of regulatory T cells in long-lasting Graves disease. With iRepertoire HTBI primers and Arm-PCR of CDR3 regions, TCR beta libraries were built. MiXCR, run by TCRdb on the multiplex PCR reads, gives a single entry per CDR3 protein. Counted here are some 300,000 distinct CDR3 sequences, 22% occurring once; the ten biggest clones make up around three fifths. Time point meaning: persistent/refractory GD, antithyroid drugs over 5 years with positive TRAb. From PBMCs, RNA was extracted and then used to make the TCR library. Sequencing used peripheral blood mononuclear cells (PBMCs), obtained when the disease was refractory, from a patient treated with antithyroid drugs. These receptors all come from a female donor with Graves disease.

The chain combines TRBV14 with TRBJ2-5, with 9 nucleotides matching TRBD1. The J call is uncertain, as TRBJ2-7 better fits the DNA end. The CDR3 sequence is 12 residues long. Germline CDR1 is SGHDN and CDR2 is FVKESK. Written as DNA, the CDR3 is TGTGCCACTACAGGGGGCTTCCACGAGCAGTACTTC. Its translation: CATTGGFHEQYF.

A single count supports this clonotype. J is TRBJ2-3 and V is TRBV7-2; 7 bases are shared with TRBD2. The germline gives CDR1 SGHTA, CDR2 FQGNSA. The CDR3 has 14 amino acids. V lost 8 bases, J lost 1 base, and 6 bases stayed unmatched. The CDR3 DNA reads as TGTGCCAGCGGTCTGGCGGGGGGCACAGATACGCAGTATTTT. Its translation is CASGLAGGTDTQYF.

The chain links TRBV5-6 to TRBJ1-1, with TRBD1 matching over 7 bases. With V trimmed by 0 bases and J by 3 bases, 2 bases remained unmatched. CDR1 is SGHDT, CDR2 YYEEEE, per germline. This CDR3 is 14 amino acids long. Here the CDR3 DNA reads TGTGCCAGCAGCTTGGAAACAGGGGACACTGAAGCTTTCTTT. Its translation is CASSLETGDTEAFF.

The gene calls are TRBV2 and TRBJ2-5, with a possible D match to TRBD1 (6 bases). Germline CDR1 and CDR2: SNHLY and FYNNEI. The CDR3 sequence is 14 residues long. Trimming cost V 9 bases and J 5 bases, with 19 bases left between them. The chain's CDR3 is CASRNRAERETQYF. The CDR3 coding sequence is TGTGCCAGTCGGAACAGGGCTGAAAGGGAGACCCAGTACTTC.

This clonotype was detected many times. This chain connects TRBV29-1 to TRBJ2-7; a weak D match, TRBD1 (6 bases). CDR3 length equals 13 residues. CDR1 and CDR2 from the germline V gene are SQVTM and ANQGSEA. V lost 4 bases to trimming and J lost 4 bases, with 14 bases between them. The CDR3, as DNA: TGCAGCGTTGTAAGGGGGAGTGGTTACGAGCAGTACTTC. The encoded protein is CSVVRGSGYEQYF.

This clonotype was recorded many times. The chain recombines TRBV19 with TRBJ2-2; 13 bases are shared with TRBD2. CDR1 and CDR2 (germline): LNHDA, SQIVND (reference sequence). The CDR3 totals 16 residues. V was pared by 4 bases and J by 6 bases, with 5 bases of the junction left unmatched. The CDR3 reads CASSTGLAGAAGELFF. The CDR3 nucleotides are TGTGCCAGTAGTACCGGACTAGCGGGAGCGGCCGGGGAGCTGTTTTTT.

This clonotype has at least ten counts. This chain joins TRBV7-2 and TRBJ2-7, with 12 bases aligning to TRBD2. Germline loops: CDR1 SGHTA, CDR2 FQGNSA. The CDR3 consists of 15 residues. V shed 5 bases and J 4 bases; nucleotides not matched to a gene: 6. CDR3 DNA sequence: TGTGCCAGCAGCCCTGCTAGCGGGAGGGGATACGAGCAGTACTTC. Encoded protein: CASSPASGRGYEQYF. The variable domain in full, completed from reference TRBV7-2 and TRBJ2-7, reads GAGVSQSPSNKVTEKGKDVELRCDPISGHTALYWYRQSLGQGLEFLIYFQGNSAPDKSGLPSDRFSAERTGGSVSTLTIQRTQQEDSAVYLCASSPASGRGYEQYFGPGTRLTVT.

V and J are TRBV15 and TRBJ2-3; the D call may be TRBD1 or TRBD2 (5 bases each). The CDR3 runs 14 residues. Germline lookup yields CDR1 LNHNV and CDR2 YYDKDF (reference sequence). Trimming pared 2 bases from V and 6 bases from J, leaving 12 bases between. The CDR3 is CATSRYAEGDTQYF. CDR3 DNA sequence: TGTGCCACCAGCAGATACGCAGAGGGGGATACGCAGTATTTT.

This clonotype was seen a few times. This rearrangement joins TRBV7-2 to TRBJ2-7; possibly TRBD2 for D (6 bases). V gave up 3 bases and J gave up 3 bases, with 15 bases separating them. The germline gives CDR1 SGHTA, CDR2 FQGNSA. The CDR3 totals 15 residues. The CDR3 coding sequence is TGTGCCAGCAGCTTCCCCCAGACGGGGGACTACGAGCAGTACTTC. Protein product: CASSFPQTGDYEQYF.

This clonotype was counted only a few times. The V and J genes are TRBV5-1 and TRBJ1-2, with TRBD1 identical over 9 bases. The germline V gene encodes CDR1 SGHRS and CDR2 YFSETQ. With V trimmed by 0 bases and J by 4 bases, 4 bases remained unmatched. The CDR3 contains 15 residues. CDR3 protein: CASSLGDRVFYGYTF. The CDR3 DNA reads TGCGCCAGCAGCTTGGGGGACAGGGTTTTCTATGGCTACACCTTC.

This clonotype was counted ten times or more. V and J are TRBV11-1 and TRBJ1-1; no firm D call. Looked up from germline, CDR1 is SGHAT and CDR2 is FQDESV (reference sequence). Trimming cost V 5 bases and J 11 bases, with 18 bases left between them. This CDR3 has 13 residues. CDR3 nucleotide sequence: TGTGCCAGCAGCGCTAGGGCGAGTCCCAAGGCTTTCTTT. Translated, it gives CASSARASPKAFF. Filled out from reference TRBV11-1 and TRBJ1-1, the complete variable domain reads EAEVAQSPRYKITEKSQAVAFWCDPISGHATLYWYRQILGQGPELLVQFQDESVVDDSQLPKDRFSAERLKGVDSTLKIQPAELGDSAMYLCASSARASPKAFFGQGTRLTVV.

CDR3 amino acids: CSVEGRHEAFF. The CDR3 DNA is TGCAGCGTTGAGGGACGGCATGAAGCTTTCTTT. The V call is TRBV29-1, the J call TRBJ1-1; D may be TRBD1 (5 bases). Germline CDR1 and CDR2: SQVTM and ANQGSEA. The length of the CDR3 is 11 residues. The V and J ends lost 3 bases and 7 bases respectively, with 9 bases between them.

This clonotype occurred a few times. The chain has TRBV12-3 or TRBV12-4 and TRBJ2-5; unclear D gene. V lost 8 bases, J lost 7 bases, and 20 bases lay in between. The CDR3 is made up of 14 amino acids. The CDR3 nucleotides are TGTGCCAGCGGCCTTGAGGCCACCGGCGGGACCCAGTACTTC. Residues: CASGLEATGGTQYF.

V gene TRBV20-1 combines with J gene TRBJ2-3, with unresolved D. The CDR3 covers 11 residues. V lost 3 bases and J 2 bases, leaving 3 bases between the germline ends. CDR1 DFQATT and CDR2 SNEGSKA come from the germline V gene (reference sequence). The CDR3 DNA follows: TGCAGTGCTAGCGCCACAGATACGCAGTATTTT. Protein product: CSASATDTQYF.

This clonotype was seen only a few times. The chain employs TRBV4-3 and TRBJ2-5; TRBD2 matches at 7 bases. The CDR3 spans 17 residues. The trim removed 2 bases at V and 5 bases at J, leaving 14 bases unmatched. The V gene's germline CDR1 is LGHNA and CDR2 YSLEER. The chain's CDR3 is CASSQRRGGSGVETQYF. CDR3 DNA sequence: TGCGCCAGCAGCCAAAGACGGGGCGGGAGTGGGGTGGAGACCCAGTACTTC.

This clonotype was detected ten times or more. The chain couples TRBV7-2 to TRBJ2-7; D gene uncertain. The CDR3 has 15 amino acids. Germline-derived CDR1 and CDR2 are SGHTA and FQGNSA. The V end lost 5 bases, the J end lost 3 bases, and 17 bases lay between the germline ends. The CDR3 bases are TGTGCCAGCAGCCCGCCTGACGGGTGGGACTACGAGCAGTACTTC. It specifies CASSPPDGWDYEQYF.

This clonotype was detected only a few times. This chain joins TRBV6-2 or TRBV6-3 and TRBJ2-5; either TRBD1 or TRBD2 may fit D (5 bases each). Trimming cost V 4 bases and J 4 bases, with 19 bases left between them. The CDR3 totals 16 residues. CDR1 and CDR2 from the germline V gene are MNHEY and SVGEGT. The CDR3 here is CASSSPDRGARETQYF. Written as DNA, the CDR3 is TGTGCCAGCAGTTCACCCGATAGAGGGGCGCGAGAGACCCAGTACTTC.

The rearrangement joins TRBV7-2 to TRBJ1-5, with no clear D. The CDR3 runs 13 residues. With 2 bases removed from V and 3 bases from J, the gap between germline ends came to 5 bases. Germline lookup yields CDR1 SGHTA and CDR2 FQGNSA. The CDR3, as DNA: TGTGCCAGCAGCTTACAGGCCAATCAGCCCCAGCATTTT. Protein sequence: CASSLQANQPQHF.

This clonotype was seen only a few times. The gene calls are TRBV25-1 and TRBJ1-4, with 9 bases identical to TRBD1. The V segment lost 6 bases and the J segment 6 bases; nucleotides outside the gene matches: 11. The germline V gene has CDR1 MGHDK and CDR2 SYGVNS. This CDR3 is 16 amino acids long. The CDR3 bases are TGTGCCAGCAGATCCTCTACCGGGACAGGGCATGAAAAACTGTTTTTT. It specifies CASRSSTGTGHEKLFF.

The chain combines TRBV7-3 with TRBJ2-2; 13 bases map to TRBD2. The trim removed 3 bases at V and 6 bases at J, leaving 4 bases unmatched. This CDR3 region has 16 residues. Per germline, CDR1 SGHTA and CDR2 FQGTGA. CDR3 in amino acids: CASSFALAGGPGELFF. For the CDR3, the DNA is TGTGCCAGCAGCTTTGCACTAGCGGGAGGGCCCGGGGAGCTGTTTTTT.

This clonotype was observed at least ten times. V usage is TRBV7-2 and J usage is TRBJ2-7; D is unresolved. The germline CDR1 and CDR2 sequences are SGHTA and FQGNSA. V dropped 5 bases and J dropped 2 bases, with 16 bases sitting between them. The CDR3 runs 15 residues. The DNA of the CDR3 is TGTGCCAGCAGCCCAACCTACCCAATTCCCTACGAGCAGTACTTC. Protein: CASSPTYPIPYEQYF.

The chain links TRBV27 to TRBJ1-1; 8 bases are a match to TRBD1. With V trimmed by 5 bases and J by 12 bases, 8 bases remained unmatched. This CDR3 is built from 12 residues. Germline V gene lookup returns CDR1 MNHEY and CDR2 SMNVEV (reference sequence). The CDR3 sequence: CASSHRQGKTFF. CDR3 coding DNA: TGTGCCAGCAGTCATCGACAGGGGAAGACTTTCTTT.

This chain connects TRBV7-2 to TRBJ2-7; 13 bases line up with TRBD2. V gave up 1 base and J gave up 3 bases; unmatched junction bases: 9. CDR1 and CDR2 (germline): SGHTA, FQGNSA. CDR3 length: 18 residues. CDR3 region: CASSLDPPGLAGDYEQYF. Written as DNA, the CDR3 is TGTGCCAGCAGCTTAGACCCTCCCGGACTAGCGGGAGACTACGAGCAGTACTTC.

The chain links TRBV30 to TRBJ1-6, with 10 bases that match TRBD1. CDR1 GTSNPN and CDR2 SVGIG come from the germline V gene (reference sequence). With 2 bases clipped from V and 6 bases from J, the junction kept 4 bases outside the gene matches. The CDR3 covers 15 residues. The CDR3 reads CAWSKGTGVNSPLHF. The CDR3 DNA reads as TGTGCCTGGAGTAAAGGGACAGGGGTTAATTCACCCCTCCACTTT.

The chain has TRBV20-1 and TRBJ2-7; tentatively, D is TRBD1 (7 bases). The CDR3 has 15 amino acids. Germline CDR1 DFQATT, CDR2 SNEGSKA (reference sequence). The V end lost 4 bases, the J end lost 1 base, and 17 bases lay between the germline ends. Here the CDR3 DNA reads TGCAGTGCTAAGGAGGGGGAGACAGGGTCCTACGAGCAGTACTTC. It translates to CSAKEGETGSYEQYF.

This clonotype was counted ten times or more. The chain couples TRBV4-1 to TRBJ2-5; 7 bases map to TRBD1. CDR1 is MGHRA, CDR2 YSYEKL, per germline. This CDR3 has 16 residues. J was trimmed by 2 bases and V by 4 bases; bases with no gene match: 10. Written as DNA, the CDR3 is TGCGCCAGCAGCCGCTATTATGGGACAGAGCAAGAGACCCAGTACTTC. Translated: CASSRYYGTEQETQYF.

This clonotype was detected only a few times. The J gene is TRBJ2-2, the V gene TRBV3-1; no clear D. The CDR3 extends over 13 amino acids. CDR1 is LGHDT and CDR2 is YNNKEL in the germline V gene (reference sequence). Trimming shortened V by 4 bases and J by 8 bases, and 11 bases separated the two germline ends. The CDR3 loop is CASSPIYGGELFF. The CDR3 bases are TGTGCCAGCAGCCCTATATATGGTGGGGAGCTGTTTTTT.

The CDR3: CASSSGGAHEQYF. The CDR3 DNA sequence: TGTGCCAGCAGTTCCGGGGGGGCCCACGAGCAGTACTTC. The V and J genes are TRBV27 and TRBJ2-7; 8 bases agree with TRBD2. From germline, CDR1 is MNHEY and CDR2 SMNVEV (reference sequence). V shed 4 bases, J shed 5 bases, and the junction held 4 bases outside the gene matches. This CDR3 spans 13 amino acids.

This chain uses TRBV19 with TRBJ2-2; no clear D gene. This CDR3 region has 14 residues. V dropped 1 base and J dropped 5 bases, with 8 bases sitting between them. Germline V gene lookup returns CDR1 LNHDA and CDR2 SQIVND (reference sequence). CDR3 protein: CASSIGPETGELFF. As DNA, the CDR3 is TGTGCCAGTAGTATAGGCCCTGAGACCGGGGAGCTGTTTTTT.

This clonotype was counted between two and nine times. The germline gene is not matched at one end of the junction; a read error may be the cause. The chain is built from TRBV27 and TRBJ2-2, with D maybe TRBD1 (7 bases). CDR1 and CDR2 from the germline V gene are MNHEY and SMNVEV (reference sequence). This CDR3 is built from 17 residues. CDR3 residues: CASSLTHRTGETGGLFF. The CDR3, as DNA: TGTGCCAGCAGTTTAACCCACAGGACAGGAGAGACCGGGGGGCTGTTTTTT.

In this sample, this clonotype turned up many times. The V gene is TRBV10-3, the J gene TRBJ2-5; 12 bases are a match to TRBD2. Germline assignment: CDR1 ENHRY and CDR2 SYGVKD. The ends lost 11 bases at V and 1 base at J; junction bases unmatched: 11. This CDR3 has 16 residues. The DNA for the CDR3 is TGTGCCGCTGCTCCCGGACTAGCGGGAAGCCAAGAGACCCAGTACTTC. This gives the protein CAAAPGLAGSQETQYF.